Listed below are T cell receptor beta chains from one sample, sequenced in a study of blood T cell repertoires in COVID-19. Measured with immunoSEQ multiplex PCR; TCRdb has only the in-frame clones, and not every one. The table has approximately 280,000 clones, roughly 80% seen once. Sequencing was done on a sample of PBMCs or T cells enriched from blood (not recorded which). These receptors were taken from a man aged 35 to 55 who had been exposed to COVID-19. CDR3s include the opening cysteine and the closing phenylalanine or tryptophan. The D gene is left open where the match is weak. Clone size is given for some rows only: seen once, a few or many times, or a class if the clone is expanded.

>TRBD1|TRBJ1-6|once|TRBV16
TGTGCCAGCAGCCAAACGGGACAGGGGGCGCATAATTCACCCCTCCACTTT
CASSQTGQGAHNSPLHF
>.|TRBJ2-3|.|TRBV10-1
TGCGCCAGCAGTGGCGGACAGAGCACAGATACGCAGTATTTT
CASSGGQSTDTQYF
>TRBD1|TRBJ1-2|.|TRBV6-1
TGTGCCAGCAGTGAAGCCGTGGGACAGATTATCTATGGCTACACCTTC
CASSEAVGQIIYGYTF
>TRBD2|TRBJ2-7|.|TRBV11-3
TGTGCCAGCAGCTTAGAAAGGTTGACTAGCGGGGAAGATTACGAGCAGTACTTC
CASSLERLTSGEDYEQYF
>TRBD2|TRBJ2-2|.|TRBV5-4
TGTGCCAGCAGCTTGGGACTAGCGGGGACCGGGGAGCTGTTTTTT
CASSLGLAGTGELFF
>TRBD2|TRBJ2-1|few|TRBV6-5
TGTGCCACCAGACTAGCAGTGAATGAGCAGTTCTTC
CATRLAVNEQFF
>TRBD1|TRBJ2-3|few|TRBV5-8
TGTGCCAGCAGCTCGGGACAGGGGGCAACAGATACGCAGTATTTT
CASSSGQGATDTQYF
>.|TRBJ2-3|.|TRBV15
TGTGCCACCAGCAGAGATCGGCTAGCTTCAGGAGATACGCAGTATTTT
CATSRDRLASGDTQYF
>TRBD1|TRBJ2-1|.|TRBV5-1
TGCGCCAGCAGCCTAGGACAGGACTACAATGAGCAGTTCTTC
CASSLGQDYNEQFF
>TRBD2|TRBJ2-3|once|TRBV4-2
TGTGCCAGCAGCTTTGGACTAGCGACAGATACGCAGTATTTT
CASSFGLATDTQYF
>TRBD2|TRBJ2-5|once|TRBV5-1
TGCGCCAGCAGCTTGTCTTTGGTAGCGGGAGCGGAAGAGACCCAGTACTTC
CASSLSLVAGAEETQYF
>.|TRBJ1-6|.|TRBV4-1
TGCGCCAGCAGCCAAGCCCTATCGACAGGCGGATATAATTCACCCCTCCACTTT
CASSQALSTGGYNSPLHF
>.|TRBJ1-2|many|TRBV7-9
TGTGCCAGCAGCTGGCAGTCGGCAGGGCATGGCTACACCTTC
CASSWQSAGHGYTF
>.|TRBJ2-5|.|TRBV7-3
TGTGCCAGCAGCCCTTCGGTTTCGTATGAGACCCAGTACTTC
CASSPSVSYETQYF
>TRBD1|TRBJ2-7|.|TRBV29-1
TGCAGCGTTAATGGAGACAGGGGAAGTCTCTACGAGCAGTACTTC
CSVNGDRGSLYEQYF
>.|TRBJ2-5|once|TRBV7-3
TGTGCCAGCAGCCCTATCCCGACAGAAAACTACCAGACCCAGTACTTC
CASSPIPTENYQTQYF
>.|TRBJ2-7|few|TRBV5-4
TGTGCCAGCAGCTTGGTTAGGGGGAACGAGCAGTACTTC
CASSLVRGNEQYF
>.|TRBJ1-2|once|TRBV3-1/TRBV3-2
TGTGCCAGCAAACCCTGGGGGGAGGCGTATGGCTACACCTTC
CASKPWGEAYGYTF
>.|TRBJ2-5|.|TRBV5-1
TGCGCCAGCAGCTTTGGGGGCAGCCAAGAGACCCAGTACTTC
CASSFGGSQETQYF
>TRBD2|TRBJ2-7|.|TRBV11-3
TGTGCCAGCAGCTTTATACTAGCGGGCACCTACGAGCAGTACTTC
CASSFILAGTYEQYF
>.|TRBJ2-3|.|TRBV2
TGTGCCAGCAGTGGTTTTGGTGTAAGGGTAGGAGCTAGCGCAGATACGCAGTATTTT
CASSGFGVRVGASADTQYF
>.|TRBJ1-1|.|TRBV19
TGTGCCAGTAGTGTGTCGTGGGGAGGAGGTCTGACGAACACTGAAGCTTTCTTT
CASSVSWGGGLTNTEAFF
>.|TRBJ2-3|.|TRBV10-1
TGCGCCAGCAGTGAGTCTCTCTTTGGCTCGACAGATACGCAGTATTTT
CASSESLFGSTDTQYF
>.|TRBJ1-5|.|TRBV5-8
TGTGCCAGCAGCTTGGGACAGACTAGCAATCAGCCCCAGCATTTT
CASSLGQTSNQPQHF
>.|TRBJ2-3|.|TRBV9
TGTGCCAGCAGCGTGGAACAGGGTGATACGCAGTATTTT
CASSVEQGDTQYF
>.|TRBJ1-1|.|TRBV12-3/TRBV12-4
TGTGCCAGCAGTTTGCGGGTAACTGAAGCTTTCTTT
CASSLRVTEAFF
>TRBD1|TRBJ1-2|once|TRBV12-5
TGTGCTAGTGGTTTGAGGGACAGGGCCGATGGCTACACCTTC
CASGLRDRADGYTF
>.|TRBJ2-7|once|TRBV7-6
TGTGCCAGCAGCTCTGGCGGGTGGCAGTACTTC
CASSSGGWQYF
>.|TRBJ1-5|.|TRBV12-5
TGTGCTAGTGGTCCCTATTCTCCCCAGCATTTT
CASGPYSPQHF
>.|TRBJ1-1|.|TRBV6-2/TRBV6-3
TGTGCCAGCAGTTACTCGAGAGCGAACACTGAAGCTTTCTTT
CASSYSRANTEAFF
>.|TRBJ2-7|.|TRBV29-1
TGCAGCGTTGTTCCGACAGACTTATTTTCCTACGAGCAGTACTTC
CSVVPTDLFSYEQYF
>.|TRBJ1-4|.|TRBV30
TGTGCCTGGAGTGTACAGGGTGGGAATGAAAAACTGTTTTTT
CAWSVQGGNEKLFF
>.|TRBJ1-6|.|TRBV10-3
TGTGCCATCAGTGATACGACAGGTAGCTCCTATAATTCACCCCTCCACTTT
CAISDTTGSSYNSPLHF
>.|TRBJ2-7|.|TRBV6-5
TGTGCCATAGACGCAGGGTATTCACCGGACGAGCAGTACTTC
CAIDAGYSPDEQYF
>.|TRBJ2-7|once|TRBV7-4
TGTGCCAGCAGCGGACGGGGAACCAGATACGAGCAGTACTTC
CASSGRGTRYEQYF
>.|TRBJ2-2|.|TRBV11-3
TGTGCCAGCAGTTCTACAGTGAACACCGGGGAGCTGTTTTTT
CASSSTVNTGELFF
>TRBD1|TRBJ2-5|.|TRBV7-7
TGTGCTAGCAGCCGTGACAGGGGAAGCCAAGAGACCCAGTACTTC
CASSRDRGSQETQYF
>.|TRBJ2-1|.|TRBV29-1
TGCAGCGTTGAATTATCCGGGAGTGTATACAATGAGCAGTTCTTC
CSVELSGSVYNEQFF
>TRBD1|TRBJ1-1|.|TRBV29-1
TGCAGCCCCCAAAGTAGGGGGCACACTGAAGCTTTCTTT
CSPQSRGHTEAFF
>.|TRBJ2-6|.|TRBV5-6
TGTGCCAGCAGCGTAGAGTTCTCCGGGGCCAACGTCCTGACTTTC
CASSVEFSGANVLTF
>TRBD1|TRBJ2-5|.|TRBV5-6
TGTGCCAGCAGCTTTTCCAGGGGGGAGACCCAGTACTTC
CASSFSRGETQYF
>TRBD2|TRBJ2-1|once|TRBV19
TGTGCCAGTAGTATCCCCGGGACTATCAATGAGCAGTTCTTC
CASSIPGTINEQFF
>TRBD2|TRBJ2-7|.|TRBV28
TGTGCCAGCATTCGGGACCCCAGGACTAGCGGGATTGTCTACGAGCAGTACTTC
CASIRDPRTSGIVYEQYF
>.|TRBJ2-2|.|TRBV5-4
TGTGCCAGCAGCTTGGTGCAGTCGAACACCGGGGAGCTGTTTTTT
CASSLVQSNTGELFF
>.|TRBJ1-5|.|TRBV12-3/TRBV12-4
TGTGCCAGCAGTCAGCAGGGGAATCAGCCCCAGCATTTT
CASSQQGNQPQHF
>.|TRBJ2-6|.|TRBV19
TGTGCCAGTACCTCCGGCGGCAGGGCTGGGGCCAACGTCCTGACTTTC
CASTSGGRAGANVLTF
>TRBD2|TRBJ2-1|.|TRBV4-2
TGTGCCAGCAGCCACCCGAGGGGGCTTGTCTGGACTAGCGGGAGAACCAATGAGCAGTTCTTC
CASSHPRGLVWTSGRTNEQFF
>TRBD2|TRBJ2-3|.|TRBV24-1
TGTGCCACCAGTGATTTTGGACTAGAAGACCAAGATACGCAGTATTTT
CATSDFGLEDQDTQYF
>.|TRBJ1-1|.|TRBV7-2
TGTGCCAGCAGCTTTCCAGGGAACACTGAAGCTTTCTTT
CASSFPGNTEAFF
>.|TRBJ2-7|.|TRBV30
TGTGCCTGGAGTAATTCTGGGGCGGGGGCCCCAGTCCCCCTCTACGAGCAGTACTTC
CAWSNSGAGAPVPLYEQYF
>TRBD2|TRBJ2-2|.|TRBV5-5
TGTGCCAGCAGCTTGGGGACTAGCAGCGGGGAGCTGTTTTTT
CASSLGTSSGELFF
>TRBD2|TRBJ2-7|.|TRBV16
TGTGCCGGCAATGCGGCGGGAGGCTCCTACGAGCAGTACTTC
CAGNAAGGSYEQYF
>.|TRBJ1-1|.|TRBV19
TGTGCCAGTATCATGGAAGACAGGAACACTGAAGCTTTCTTT
CASIMEDRNTEAFF
>TRBD1|TRBJ1-2|few|TRBV29-1
TGCAGCGTTGGGGGGACGGGACAGGGGTTGGATGGCTACACCTTC
CSVGGTGQGLDGYTF